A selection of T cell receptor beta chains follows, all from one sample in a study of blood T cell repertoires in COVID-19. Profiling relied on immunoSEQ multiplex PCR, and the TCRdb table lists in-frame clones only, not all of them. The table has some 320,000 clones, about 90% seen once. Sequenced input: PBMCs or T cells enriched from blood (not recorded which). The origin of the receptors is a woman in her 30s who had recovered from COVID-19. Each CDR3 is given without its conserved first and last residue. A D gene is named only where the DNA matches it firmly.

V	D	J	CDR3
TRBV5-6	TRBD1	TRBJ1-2	ASSPEPGTGRSYGYT
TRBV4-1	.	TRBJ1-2	ASSSGDGRPAGYT
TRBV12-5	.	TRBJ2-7	ASGLSHSGSSSYEQY
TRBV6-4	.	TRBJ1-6	ASSSGSDNSPLH
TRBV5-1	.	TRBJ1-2	ASSLAGDIGYT
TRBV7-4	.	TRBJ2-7	ASIPIAYPYEQY
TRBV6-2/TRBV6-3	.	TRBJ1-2	ASSFYSKGYT
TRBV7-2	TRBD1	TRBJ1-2	ASSLRDRVLYGYT
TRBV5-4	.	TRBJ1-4	ASSRGGDNEKLF
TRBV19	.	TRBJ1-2	ASAFRQGSYGYT
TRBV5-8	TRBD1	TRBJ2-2	ASSVGTVNTGELF
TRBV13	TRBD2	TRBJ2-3	ASSSRLAGRTDTQY
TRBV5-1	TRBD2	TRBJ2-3	ASSSLAGATDTQY
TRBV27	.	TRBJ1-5	ASSLRDNSNQPQH
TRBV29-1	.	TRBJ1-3	SAVPDNENTIY
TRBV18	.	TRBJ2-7	ASSRGGYEQY
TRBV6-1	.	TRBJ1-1	ASSDPGGGNTEAF
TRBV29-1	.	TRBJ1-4	SVGGDGPEKLF
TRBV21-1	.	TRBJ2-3	ASSRKLGQAGYTDTQY
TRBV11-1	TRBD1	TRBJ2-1	ATGQGVAFEQF
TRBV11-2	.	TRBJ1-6	ASSARQGIPPLH
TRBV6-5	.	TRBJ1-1	ASSWTANTEAF
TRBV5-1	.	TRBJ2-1	ASSAGVARSTRDEQF
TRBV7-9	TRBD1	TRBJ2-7	ASSGQGPGYEQY
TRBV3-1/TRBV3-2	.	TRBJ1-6	ASSRDRQAYNSPLH
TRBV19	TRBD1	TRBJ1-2	ASSGQGIGGNYGYT
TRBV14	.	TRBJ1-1	ASSQDRGLTEAF
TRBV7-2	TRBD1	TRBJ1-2	ASSARTGSNTNYGYT
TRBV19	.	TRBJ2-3	ASSMFGGLTDTQY
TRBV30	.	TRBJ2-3	AWRSVDTQY
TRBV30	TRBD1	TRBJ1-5	AWRPGGSNQPQH
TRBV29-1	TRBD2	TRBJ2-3	SVTTSGGPEDTQY
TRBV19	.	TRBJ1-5	ASSVYLDQPQH
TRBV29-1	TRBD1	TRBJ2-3	SVDWTGLTDTQY
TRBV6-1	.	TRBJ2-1	ASSEAGVSYNEQF
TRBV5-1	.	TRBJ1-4	ASSLSSSGTNEKLF
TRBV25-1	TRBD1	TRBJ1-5	ASSANQGAPNQPQH
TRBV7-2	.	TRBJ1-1	ASSFLDSARNTEAF
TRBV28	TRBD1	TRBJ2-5	ASSTYLQGARGETQY
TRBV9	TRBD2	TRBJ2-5	ASSVVGGTQETQY
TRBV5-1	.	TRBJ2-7	ASRDSSSYEQY
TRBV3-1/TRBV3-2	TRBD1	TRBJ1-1	ASSQLKGATF
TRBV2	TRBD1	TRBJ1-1	ASSEAQGAYNTEAF
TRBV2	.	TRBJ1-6	ASRRDLDSPLH
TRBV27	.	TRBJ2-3	ASSLLGTLVADTQY
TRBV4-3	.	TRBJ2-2	ASSQDSGTGELF
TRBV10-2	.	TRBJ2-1	ASSESSGTIRRSYNEQF
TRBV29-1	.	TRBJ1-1	SVDGGYTEAF
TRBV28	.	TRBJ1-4	ATLNEKLF
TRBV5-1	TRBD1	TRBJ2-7	ASSRDSFSYEQY
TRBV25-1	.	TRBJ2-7	ASSGDTAHEQY
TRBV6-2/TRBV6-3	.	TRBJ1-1	ASSYGTYRATEAF
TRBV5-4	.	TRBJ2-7	ASSWGLSEQY
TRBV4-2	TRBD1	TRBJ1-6	ASALTGANNSPLH
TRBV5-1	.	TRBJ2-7	ASSLDPDGYEQY